Listed below are T cell receptor beta chains from one sample, sequenced in a study of regulatory T cells in long-lasting Graves disease. One entry per CDR3 protein results from TCRdb running MiXCR on the multiplex PCR reads. The table shows about 290,000 distinct CDR3 sequences, with roughly a fifth occurring only once. Sequences were derived from peripheral blood mononuclear cells (PBMCs), sampled when the disease was refractory, from a patient treated with antithyroid drugs. The receptors derive from a female donor with Graves disease. Each CDR3 is given with its conserved first and last residue. The D gene is left open where the match is weak. Some rows mark clone size as missing; the rest say once, few, many or name a class of expanded clone.

TRBJ2-4 | TRBV5-1 | many | NA | TGCGCCAGCAGCTCCGACACTGGGGGCATTCAGTACTTC | CASSSDTGGIQYF
TRBJ2-3 | TRBV20-1 | NA | TRBD2 | TGCAGTGCTAGGGGGACTAGCGGGAGTAAAGATACGCAGTATTTT | CSARGTSGSKDTQYF
TRBJ2-7 | TRBV20-1 | NA | TRBD2 | TGCAGTGCTAGTCGGCGGGGGTACTACGAGCAGTACTTC | CSASRRGYYEQYF
TRBJ2-7 | TRBV6-2/TRBV6-3 | NA | NA | TGTGCCAGCAGTTACTTGACAGGCTACTCCTACGAGCAGTACTTC | CASSYLTGYSYEQYF
TRBJ1-5 | TRBV7-2 | many | NA | TGTGCCAGCAGCTTAGGACAGCGGCAGCCCCAGCATTTT | CASSLGQRQPQHF
TRBJ1-2 | TRBV11-2 | many | TRBD1 | TGTGCCAGCAACTTAGGGATATCGTGGGACAGGGGGGAAGACACCTTC | CASNLGISWDRGEDTF
TRBJ1-5 | TRBV27 | few | NA | TGTGCCAGCAGTTTGGCAGAAAATCAGCCCCAGCATTTT | CASSLAENQPQHF
TRBJ2-7 | TRBV9 | NA | TRBD1 | TGTGCCAGCTCATCACGACAGGGATTTTCATCGATCGAGCAGTACTTC | CASSSRQGFSSIEQYF
TRBJ2-5 | TRBV20-1 | NA | TRBD2 | TGCAGTGCCTGCCCGGGACTAGTGGGAGAGACCCAGTACTTC | CSACPGLVGETQYF
TRBJ2-5 | TRBV28 | few | NA | TGTGCCAGCAGTTTACGACCCCCCGTGGGGGAGACCCAGTACTTC | CASSLRPPVGETQYF
TRBJ1-5 | TRBV7-2 | many | TRBD1 | TGTGCCAGCAGCTTACACAGGGGGAATCAGCCCCAGCATTTT | CASSLHRGNQPQHF
TRBJ1-4 | TRBV28 | few | NA | TGTGCCACCAGGCAGCAGGGGCCGAATGAAAAACTGTTTTTT | CATRQQGPNEKLFF
TRBJ1-6 | TRBV15 | few | NA | TGTGCCACCAGCCACAACTTAGACCCCGGGCGGTCACCCCTCCACTTT | CATSHNLDPGRSPLHF
TRBJ1-5 | TRBV27 | many | NA | TGTGCCAGCACCCTAAGCTTGGGCCATCAGCCCCAGCATTTT | CASTLSLGHQPQHF
TRBJ2-7 | TRBV7-9 | NA | TRBD1 | TGTGCCAGCACCCCCCCAGGGGGCTCCTACGAGCAGTACTTC | CASTPPGGSYEQYF
TRBJ1-5 | TRBV20-1 | few | NA | TGCAGTGCTAGAGATCGTGGGTTCTCCGGGGAACAGCCCCAGCATTTT | CSARDRGFSGEQPQHF
TRBJ2-2 | TRBV6-1 | NA | NA | TGTGCCAGCAGTGCCACAGAGAACACCGGGGAGCTGTTTTTT | CASSATENTGELFF
TRBJ2-3 | TRBV6-1 | few | TRBD1 | TGTGCCAGCAGTGATCTCCCGACAGGGCCTCCCACAGATACGCAGTATTTT | CASSDLPTGPPTDTQYF
TRBJ2-2 | TRBV12-3/TRBV12-4 | few | TRBD2 | TGTGCCAGCATTTCGGTCGGGGGGTCGGCCGGGGAGCTGTTTTTT | CASISVGGSAGELFF
TRBJ1-2 | TRBV24-1 | NA | NA | TGTGCCACCAGGGGGGGGGGCGTAGCGGGTAATGGCTACACCTTC | CATRGGGVAGNGYTF
TRBJ2-2 | TRBV4-3 | few | NA | TGCGCCAGCAGCTCAGCCGGGGCCGGGGAGCTGTTTTTT | CASSSAGAGELFF
TRBJ2-7 | TRBV6-1 | few | NA | TGTGCCAGCAGTCGCCTTTACTACGAGCAGTACTTC | CASSRLYYEQYF
TRBJ2-5 | TRBV28 | many | TRBD1 | TGTGCCAGCAACTCCTATTCCGGGACAGGGGGAGAGACCCAGTACTTC | CASNSYSGTGGETQYF
TRBJ2-2 | TRBV24-1 | NA | TRBD2 | TGTGCCACCACGGGATCTTCCACCGGGGGGATCACCGGGGAGCTGTTTTTT | CATTGSSTGGITGELFF
TRBJ1-5 | TRBV28 | many | TRBD1 | TGTGCCAGCAGTCGACAGGGTTTGGGCAATCAGCCCCAGCATTTT | CASSRQGLGNQPQHF
TRBJ1-4 | TRBV7-9 | NA | NA | TGTGCCAGCAGACTAGACAGGAATAATGAAAAACTGTTTTTT | CASRLDRNNEKLFF
TRBJ2-5 | TRBV9 | NA | TRBD1 | TGTGCCAGCAGCCCCGGGACAGGGGGCGGAGAGACCCAGTACTTC | CASSPGTGGGETQYF
TRBJ2-5 | TRBV24-1 | few | NA | TGTGCCACCAGTGATTTTGAAGTCCAGTACTTC | CATSDFEVQYF
TRBJ1-1 | TRBV7-9 | many | NA | TGTGCCAGCACGGGACGGATAAACACTGAAGCTTTCTTT | CASTGRINTEAFF
TRBJ1-5 | TRBV12-3/TRBV12-4 | many | NA | TGTGCCAGCAGTCCCGAGGACAGGCCCCAGCATTTT | CASSPEDRPQHF
TRBJ1-4 | TRBV5-6 | NA | NA | TGTGCCAGCAGTTTTGGACAAGGGGGTGAAAAACTGTTTTTT | CASSFGQGGEKLFF
TRBJ2-1 | TRBV6-5 | many | NA | TGTGCCAGCAGTTACCGGAGTGCGAACAATGAGCAGTTCTTC | CASSYRSANNEQFF
TRBJ2-7 | TRBV10-3 | NA | NA | TGTGCCATCAGTGAACAAGGTCCCTACGAGCAGTACTTC | CAISEQGPYEQYF
TRBJ2-2 | TRBV30 | few | TRBD2 | TGTGCCTGGACTAGCGGGAGAAACGGGGAGCTGTTTTTT | CAWTSGRNGELFF
TRBJ2-7 | TRBV6-9 | many | NA | TGTGCCAGCAGTTCCGGTGGACAGACTAAAGACATATACGAGCAGTACTTC | CASSSGGQTKDIYEQYF
TRBJ2-2 | TRBV29-1 | few | TRBD1 | TGCAGCGCAGGACAGGGGGCGAACACCGGGGAGCTGTTTTTT | CSAGQGANTGELFF
TRBJ1-2 | TRBV30 | many | NA | TGTGCCTGGAGTATCTCGGACAGATATGGCTACACCTTC | CAWSISDRYGYTF
TRBJ2-7 | TRBV28 | many | NA | TGTGCCAGCAGTTCTACCGCCTACGAGCAGTACTTC | CASSSTAYEQYF
TRBJ1-3 | TRBV28 | NA | TRBD1 | TGTGCCAGCCGGGACAGGAGTACTGGAAACACCATATATTTT | CASRDRSTGNTIYF
TRBJ2-5 | TRBV28 | many | NA | TGTGCCAGCAGTCAACCCTCAGGGGGGCAGACCCAGTACTTC | CASSQPSGGQTQYF
TRBJ2-5 | TRBV28 | few | TRBD2 | TGTGCCAGCATGGGGGCGGGGGGCCAAGAGACCCAGTACTTC | CASMGAGGQETQYF
TRBJ2-7 | TRBV6-5 | few | TRBD2 | TGTGCCAGCAGCTACAAGCGGGAGGCGTCCTACGAGCAGTACTTC | CASSYKREASYEQYF
TRBJ1-2 | TRBV29-1 | few | TRBD1 | TGCAGCGTTGTGGGACAGGCACACGGCTACACCTTC | CSVVGQAHGYTF
TRBJ1-5 | TRBV28 | many | NA | TGTGCCAGCAGTTTCGGCGGGGTTCGACAGCCCCAGCATTTT | CASSFGGVRQPQHF
TRBJ2-5 | TRBV28 | many | NA | TGTGCCAGCTCCCCCTGGGATAGCCATGGAGAGACCCAGTACTTC | CASSPWDSHGETQYF
TRBJ1-1 | TRBV28 | many | NA | TGTGCCAGCAGTTTATCCTTACAGGGCCTCACTGAAGCTTTCTTT | CASSLSLQGLTEAFF
TRBJ2-5 | TRBV28 | few | NA | TGTGCCAGCAGTAAAGAGACCCAGTACTTC | CASSKETQYF
TRBJ2-5 | TRBV6-1 | few | NA | TGTGCCAGCAGTCAGGGTGACCTAGAGACCCAGTACTTC | CASSQGDLETQYF
TRBJ2-5 | TRBV19 | NA | NA | TGTGCCAGTAGGAACGGCGAGACCCAGTACTTC | CASRNGETQYF
TRBJ1-6 | TRBV27 | many | NA | TGTGCCAGCAGTTTAGCAACAGGGTTCCAGAATTCACCCCTCCACTTT | CASSLATGFQNSPLHF
TRBJ2-6 | TRBV27 | many | NA | TGTGCCAGCGCGGCGGGGATCTCTGGGGCCAACGTCCTGACTTTC | CASAAGISGANVLTF
TRBJ2-7 | TRBV28 | many | NA | TGTGCCAGCAGTTTTACCCTGGGGAGGACACCAAATTACGAGCAGTACTTC | CASSFTLGRTPNYEQYF
TRBJ2-5 | TRBV20-1 | many | NA | TGCAGTGCTAGAGATTTCTCAGGGAGGGGGCAAGAGACCCAGTACTTC | CSARDFSGRGQETQYF
TRBJ1-1 | TRBV9 | NA | NA | TGTGCCAGCAGCCAAGTCATTACCCCCGCTCTAGCTTTCTTT | CASSQVITPALAFF
TRBJ1-1 | TRBV5-1 | NA | TRBD1 | TGCGCCAGCTCCCCTGACAGGGCTGCCACTGAAGCTTTCTTT | CASSPDRAATEAFF
TRBJ1-5 | TRBV28 | NA | NA | TGTGCCAGCAGCCCGGGCGTCGACCGTCAGCCCCAGCATTTT | CASSPGVDRQPQHF